This entry features one TCR beta chain sequence. Its specificity is unknown. Other DNA sequences in this specimen translate into the identical CDR3. The CDR3 loop spans 14 amino acids. V gave up 4 bases and J gave up 5 bases; unmatched junction bases: 5. CDR1 is SGHRS, CDR2 YFSETQ, per germline. The data originate from a study of Ad26.COV2.S vaccination and SARS-CoV-2 variants. Study-wide results and limits: Whether participants received vaccine or placebo, their non-spike TCR breadth was similar. Reported findings describe substantial breadth in spike-specific CD8+ and CD4+ T cell responses following vaccination.

Treatment denoted: around 19 received Ad26.COV2.S at low or high dose, single or two shots; roughly five received placebo; per-sample allocation not given. Collection of the samples took place on day 63 after the first injection of vaccine or placebo. Assay used: immunoSEQ multiplex PCR; TCRdb lists only in-frame clones, some missing. Of just over 350,000 clones listed, roughly 81% were seen once; the top ten hold around 3%. The sample here was peripheral blood, taken in a trial of Ad26.COV2.S vaccine versus placebo. The sequence derives from a person aged 18 to 65 who received the Ad26.COV2.S COVID-19 vaccine or a placebo. The V call is TRBV5-1, the J call TRBJ1-1; 10 bases align to TRBD1. This chain's CDR3 is CASSPDRGGTEAFF. As DNA, the CDR3 is TGCGCCAGCAGCCCGGACAGGGGGGGGACTGAAGCTTTCTTT.